This T cell receptor beta chain was obtained from a study of blood T cell repertoires in COVID-19. Study-wide context: Acute and convalescent COVID-19 samples came from the United States, Italy and Spain. The cDNA or gDNA used as material had been derived from T cells, B-cell-depleted T cells, or PBMCs.

In the source study's methods: Estimation of nucleated cell counts was performed using reference gene primer amplification. Only in-frame clones appear in the TCRdb table, and some are missing; sequencing was by immunoSEQ multiplex PCR. V, J and clone size are taken as reported in that table, and D and trimming were inferred from the DNA itself. The sample records fewer than 450,000 clones, around 91% being singletons. This CDR3 is 12 amino acids long. CDR1 and CDR2 (germline): SGHNT, YENEEA. Losses at the gene ends were 5 bases for V and 11 bases for J; bases not matched to a gene: 5. This rearrangement joins TRBV11-3 to TRBJ2-3, with TRBD2 matching over 9 bases. The specimen was peripheral blood. The receptor was isolated from a young woman who had recovered from COVID-19. The CDR3 spells CASSAGLARQYF. The CDR3 bases are TGTGCCAGCAGCGCCGGACTAGCGAGGCAGTATTTT.